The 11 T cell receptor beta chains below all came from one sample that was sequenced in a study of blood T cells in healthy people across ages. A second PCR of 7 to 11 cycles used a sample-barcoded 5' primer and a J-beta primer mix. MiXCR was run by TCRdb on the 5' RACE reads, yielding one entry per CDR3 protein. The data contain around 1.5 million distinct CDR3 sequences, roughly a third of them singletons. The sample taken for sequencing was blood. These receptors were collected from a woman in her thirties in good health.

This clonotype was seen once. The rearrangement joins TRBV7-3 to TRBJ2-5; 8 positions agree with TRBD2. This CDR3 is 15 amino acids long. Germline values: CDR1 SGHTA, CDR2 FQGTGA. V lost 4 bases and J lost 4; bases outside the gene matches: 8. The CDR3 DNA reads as TGTGCCAGCAGCTCGGGGGGGTGGTTGGGAGAGACCCAGTACTTC. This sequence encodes CASSSGGWLGETQYF.

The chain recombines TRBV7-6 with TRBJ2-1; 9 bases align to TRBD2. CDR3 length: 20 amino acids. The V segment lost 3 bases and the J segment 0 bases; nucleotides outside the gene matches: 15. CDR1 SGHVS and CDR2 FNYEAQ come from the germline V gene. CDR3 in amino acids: CASSFHFSGRSTISYNEQFF. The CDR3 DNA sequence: TGTGCCAGCAGCTTCCATTTTAGCGGGAGAAGTACCATCTCCTACAATGAGCAGTTCTTC.

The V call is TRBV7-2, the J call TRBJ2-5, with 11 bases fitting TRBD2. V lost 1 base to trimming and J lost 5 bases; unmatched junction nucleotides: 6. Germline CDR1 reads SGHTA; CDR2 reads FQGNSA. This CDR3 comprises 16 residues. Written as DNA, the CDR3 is TGTGCCAGCAGCTTAGGGCTAGCGGGGGGCGCGGAGACCCAGTACTTC. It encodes CASSLGLAGGAETQYF.

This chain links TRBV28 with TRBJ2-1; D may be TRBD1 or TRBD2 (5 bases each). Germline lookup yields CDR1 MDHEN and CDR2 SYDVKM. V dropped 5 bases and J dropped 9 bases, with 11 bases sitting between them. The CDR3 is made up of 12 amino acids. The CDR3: CASSQRGVEQFF. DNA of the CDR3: TGTGCCAGCAGTCAACGGGGCGTTGAGCAGTTCTTC.

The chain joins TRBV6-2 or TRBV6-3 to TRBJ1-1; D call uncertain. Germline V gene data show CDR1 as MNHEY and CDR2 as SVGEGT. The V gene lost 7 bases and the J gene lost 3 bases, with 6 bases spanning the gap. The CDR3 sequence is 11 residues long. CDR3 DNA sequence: TGTGCCAGCATGGAGTACACTGAAGCTTTCTTT. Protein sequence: CASMEYTEAFF.

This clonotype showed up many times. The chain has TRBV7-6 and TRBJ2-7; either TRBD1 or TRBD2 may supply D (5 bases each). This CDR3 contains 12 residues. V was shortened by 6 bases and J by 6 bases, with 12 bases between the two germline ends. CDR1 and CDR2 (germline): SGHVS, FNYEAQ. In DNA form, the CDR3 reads TGTGCCAGCAGTTACGCAGGGACCGAGCAGTACTTC. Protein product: CASSYAGTEQYF. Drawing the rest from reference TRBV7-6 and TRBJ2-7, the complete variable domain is GAGVSQSPRYKVTKRGQDVALRCDPISGHVSLYWYRQALGQGPEFLTYFNYEAQQDKSGLPNDRFSAERPEGSISTLTIQRTEQRDSAMYRCASSYAGTEQYFGPGTRLTVT.

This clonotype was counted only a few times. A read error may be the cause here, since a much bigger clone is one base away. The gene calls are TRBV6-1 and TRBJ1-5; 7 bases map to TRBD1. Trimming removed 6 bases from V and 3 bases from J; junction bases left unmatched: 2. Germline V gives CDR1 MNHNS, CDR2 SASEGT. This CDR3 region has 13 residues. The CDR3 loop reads CASRGTVNQPQHF. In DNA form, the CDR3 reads TGTGCCAGCAGGGGGACAGTCAATCAGCCCCAGCATTTT.

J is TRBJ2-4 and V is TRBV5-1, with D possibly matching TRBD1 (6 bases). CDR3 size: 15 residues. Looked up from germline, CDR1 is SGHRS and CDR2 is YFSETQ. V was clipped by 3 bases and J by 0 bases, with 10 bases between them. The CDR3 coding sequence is TGCGCCAGCAGCTCGGTACAGGGAGCCAAAAACATTCAGTACTTC. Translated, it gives CASSSVQGAKNIQYF. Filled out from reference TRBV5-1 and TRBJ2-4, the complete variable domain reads KAGVTQTPRYLIKTRGQQVTLSCSPISGHRSVSWYQQTPGQGLQFLFEYFSETQRNKGNFPGRFSGRQFSNSRSEMNVSTLELGDSALYLCASSSVQGAKNIQYFGAGTRLSVL.

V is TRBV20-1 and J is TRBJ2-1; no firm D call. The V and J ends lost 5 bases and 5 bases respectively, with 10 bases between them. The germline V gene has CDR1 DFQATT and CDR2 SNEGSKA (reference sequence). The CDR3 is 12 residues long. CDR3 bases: TGCAGTGCTGGGAAGCTACACAATGAGCAGTTCTTC. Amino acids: CSAGKLHNEQFF.

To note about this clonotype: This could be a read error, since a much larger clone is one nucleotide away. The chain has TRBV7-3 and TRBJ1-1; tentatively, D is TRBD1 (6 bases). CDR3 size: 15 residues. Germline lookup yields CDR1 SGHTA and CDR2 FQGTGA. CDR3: CASSPQGHENTETFF. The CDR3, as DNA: TGTGCCAGCAGCCCTCAGGGACATGAGAACACTGAAACTTTCTTT.

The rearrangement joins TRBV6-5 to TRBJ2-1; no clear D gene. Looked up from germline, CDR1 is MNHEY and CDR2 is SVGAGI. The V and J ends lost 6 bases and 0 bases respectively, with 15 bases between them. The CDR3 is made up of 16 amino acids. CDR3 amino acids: CASSLTSTNSYNEQFF. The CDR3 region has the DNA TGTGCCAGCAGCCTAACCTCTACTAACTCCTACAATGAGCAGTTCTTC.